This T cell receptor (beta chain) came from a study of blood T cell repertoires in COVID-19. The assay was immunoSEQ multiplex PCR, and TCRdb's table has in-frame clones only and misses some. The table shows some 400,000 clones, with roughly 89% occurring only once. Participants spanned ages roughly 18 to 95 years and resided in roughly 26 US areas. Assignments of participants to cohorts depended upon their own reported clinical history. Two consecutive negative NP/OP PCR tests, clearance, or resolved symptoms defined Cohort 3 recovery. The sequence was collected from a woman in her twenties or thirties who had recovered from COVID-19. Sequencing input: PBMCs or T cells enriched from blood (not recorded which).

The CDR3 DNA reads TGTGCCAGCAGTGAAGCGCGGGGGGGTAGGACAGATACGCAGTATTTT. It specifies CASSEARGGRTDTQYF. The rearrangement joins TRBV2 to TRBJ2-3; 9 nucleotides align to TRBD2. Germline trimming cut 0 bases from V and 3 bases from J; bases unmatched to any gene: 4. The CDR3 covers 16 residues. CDR1 and CDR2 (germline): SNHLY, FYNNEI.